These T cell receptor beta chains were read from a single sample in a study of CD8 T cells in Susac syndrome. TCRdb re-derived calls from the immunoSEQ multiplex PCR reads in MiXCR, one entry per CDR3 protein. The sample includes 130,000 to 150,000 distinct CDR3 sequences, 90% to 97% of them seen just once. Sequenced: CD4+ T cells from PBMCs. The receptors stem from a human donor with Susac syndrome. CDR3s leave out the opening cysteine and the closing phenylalanine or tryptophan. The D gene is left open where the match is weak.

cdr3_aa cdr3_length j_call d_call v_call
ASSPETQNSNQPQH 14 TRBJ1-5 NA TRBV4-2
SAGRGAGWPYEQY 13 TRBJ2-7 NA TRBV20-1
ASSLYGTPLKIQY 13 TRBJ2-5 NA TRBV28
SVPGTRTYEQY 11 TRBJ2-7 NA TRBV20-1
AARTGVGDEQF 11 TRBJ2-1 TRBD1 TRBV6-5
ASSLRRGHSGNTIY 14 TRBJ1-3 NA TRBV4-1
SARGLRAGRRSLYEQY 16 TRBJ2-7 NA TRBV20-1
SAPVLGSNTEAF 12 TRBJ1-1 NA TRBV20-1
AWTKLSYEQY 10 TRBJ2-7 NA TRBV30
SARDPTGFYGYT 12 TRBJ1-2 NA TRBV20-1
ASSLEDNIQETQY 13 TRBJ2-5 NA TRBV7-9
SAPISGQETQY 11 TRBJ2-5 NA TRBV20-1
SVASGTGGYGYT 12 TRBJ1-2 TRBD1 TRBV29-1
SARLGAGVRFDTQY 14 TRBJ2-3 NA TRBV20-1
ASSPLNQPQH 10 TRBJ1-5 NA TRBV27
ASRGQGYQPQH 11 TRBJ1-5 TRBD1 TRBV2
ASSQEWDSIRETQY 14 TRBJ2-5 TRBD1 TRBV4-1
ASRPGPTHQPQH 12 TRBJ1-5 NA TRBV27
ASSQTTQRSSYTQY 14 TRBJ2-3 NA TRBV4-1
SVAGEGYTQY 10 TRBJ2-3 NA TRBV29-1
ASRLWGGQETQY 12 TRBJ2-5 NA TRBV5-7
ASSIGEGRANYNEQF 15 TRBJ2-1 TRBD2 TRBV19
ASSQRGGFTDTQY 13 TRBJ2-3 NA TRBV7-9
ASSQPGRTYEQY 12 TRBJ2-7 NA TRBV4-1
ASSGLGIYSNQPQH 14 TRBJ1-5 NA TRBV6-1
SVEAVNNEQF 10 TRBJ2-1 NA TRBV29-1
ATSRDARPNNSPLH 14 TRBJ1-6 NA TRBV15
ASSGKWGGQETQY 13 TRBJ2-5 NA TRBV27
ASSESRVRRTEAF 13 TRBJ1-1 NA TRBV25-1
ASSQDVGAVNTEAF 14 TRBJ1-1 NA TRBV14
ASSWGMNTEAF 11 TRBJ1-1 NA TRBV14
ASSQDVGRQETQY 13 TRBJ2-5 NA TRBV4-2
ASSQNSNQPQH 11 TRBJ1-5 NA TRBV18
ASSLLGVKETQY 12 TRBJ2-5 NA TRBV12-3/TRBV12-4
SGVGRVNTEAF 11 TRBJ1-1 NA TRBV20-1
ASSSRRTGGSSYEQY 15 TRBJ2-7 TRBD1 TRBV7-2
ASRDPGQGRESPLH 14 TRBJ1-6 TRBD1 TRBV2
ASSLYPGRTNTEAF 14 TRBJ1-1 NA TRBV5-4
ASSLAGVWY 9 TRBJ2-7 NA TRBV27
ASSRGPGQPQH 11 TRBJ1-5 NA TRBV13
SAAVSYEQY 9 TRBJ2-7 NA TRBV29-1
ASSLLRYTGELF 12 TRBJ2-2 NA TRBV12-3/TRBV12-4
ASRDRGENIQY 11 TRBJ2-4 NA TRBV7-9
ASSPPNSPLH 10 TRBJ1-6 NA TRBV6-5
ASSPQGAQETQY 12 TRBJ2-5 NA TRBV18
ASTRHSGRNNEQF 13 TRBJ2-1 TRBD2 TRBV6-2/TRBV6-3
SGDMDGRTQY 10 TRBJ2-5 NA TRBV29-1
SASLDRDYEQY 11 TRBJ2-7 TRBD1 TRBV20-1
SATGRNMNTEAF 12 TRBJ1-1 NA TRBV29-1
ASSLSSSAGTGELF 14 TRBJ2-2 NA TRBV7-3
ASTVRGLEPQH 11 TRBJ1-5 NA TRBV28